This T cell receptor (beta chain) was captured in a study of human T cells and chemical hapten exposure. Study-wide background: For sensitization, 2% DPC was applied to an approximately 2 cm by approximately 2 cm patch of upper inner arm skin.

As for time point: patch test 2, 6 weeks after DPC sensitization. The treatment here: therapeutic diphenylcyclopropenone sensitization with weekly scalp DPC. This clonotype was observed a few times. TCRdb reprocessed the RACE reads via MiXCR and lists one record per CDR3 protein. The sample contains approximately 350,000 distinct CDR3 sequences, just under 6.5% of which appear only once. The TCR was taken from a woman aged 18-29 years with alopecia areata. Some clones in this sample may be carry-over from other donors' samples. The sample in question was whole blood, obtained in connection with sensitization to the hapten diphenylcyclopropenone (DPC).

The CDR3 DNA follows: TGTGCCAGCAGCTTAACCCCGGCGAGCTCTGGAAACACCATATATTTT. As protein: CASSLTPASSGNTIYF. This chain uses TRBV7-3 with TRBJ1-3, with D unclear. CDR1 SGHTA and CDR2 FQGTGA come from the germline V gene. Trimming left V 0 bases short and J 0 bases short, with 9 bases between. The CDR3 covers 16 residues.